The sequence of this T cell receptor (beta chain) was determined in a study of cytomegalovirus exposure and HLA in healthy donors. V trimming: 4 bases; J trimming: 5 bases; junction bases outside the gene matches: 9. The CDR3 has 15 residues. Per the germline V gene, CDR1 is MGHRA and CDR2 is YSYEKL. PCR primers comprised 60 Vbeta and 13 Jbeta primers. The data were produced by immunoSEQ multiplex PCR, yet TCRdb's version contains in-frame clones alone and is incomplete. This sample has roughly 200,000 clones, with around 80% found just once. Regarding the study as a whole: Reports indicated that the classifier achieved high specificity and sensitivity in diagnosing cytomegalovirus status. Presence/absence analyses assumed roughly uniform sequencing depth across donors, which may not hold. The authors listed some 160 TCR beta chains as cytomegalovirus-associated.

There are a few counts of this clone. The antigen is unknown. This receptor was identified in a man aged 30-40 years in good health and CMV-seronegative. Sequencing was performed on PBMCs. The rearrangement joins TRBV4-1 to TRBJ2-7, with 9 bases identical to TRBD1. DNA of the CDR3: TGCGCCAGCAGCCCCGCGGGGGACAGGGACCACGAGCAGTACTTC. It is translated as CASSPAGDRDHEQYF.